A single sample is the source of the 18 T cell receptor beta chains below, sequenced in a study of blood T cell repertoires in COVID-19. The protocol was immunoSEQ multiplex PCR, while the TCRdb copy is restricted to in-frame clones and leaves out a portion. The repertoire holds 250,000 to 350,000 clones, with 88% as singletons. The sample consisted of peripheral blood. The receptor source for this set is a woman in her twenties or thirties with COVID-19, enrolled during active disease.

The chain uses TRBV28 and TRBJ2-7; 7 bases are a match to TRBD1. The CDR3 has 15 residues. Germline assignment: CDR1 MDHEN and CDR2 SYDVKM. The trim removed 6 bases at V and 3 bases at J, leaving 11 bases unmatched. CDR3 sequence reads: CASSFDRANRYEQYF. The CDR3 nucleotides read TGTGCCAGCAGCTTCGACAGGGCTAACCGCTACGAGCAGTACTTC.

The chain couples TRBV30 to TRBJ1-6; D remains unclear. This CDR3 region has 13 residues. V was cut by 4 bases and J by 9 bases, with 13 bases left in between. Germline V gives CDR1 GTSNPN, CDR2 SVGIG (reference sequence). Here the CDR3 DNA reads TGTGCCTGGACTTCCAACTTCGGTTCACCCCTCCACTTT. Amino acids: CAWTSNFGSPLHF.

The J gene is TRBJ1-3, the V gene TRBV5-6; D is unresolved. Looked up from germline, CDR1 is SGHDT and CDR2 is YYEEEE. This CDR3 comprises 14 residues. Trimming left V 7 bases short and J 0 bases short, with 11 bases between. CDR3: CASSRASSGNTIYF. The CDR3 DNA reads TGTGCCAGCTCCCGAGCGAGCTCTGGAAACACCATATATTTT.

CDR3 sequence reads: CASSTGTGRDTQYF. The CDR3 DNA reads TGTGCCAGCAGTACCGGGACAGGGCGCGATACGCAGTATTTT. The V call is TRBV2, the J call TRBJ2-3; TRBD1 aligns across 9 bases. Germline V gives CDR1 SNHLY, CDR2 FYNNEI. The junction had 6 bases not matched to a gene; V was cut back by 5 bases and J by 6 bases. The CDR3 is 14 amino acids.

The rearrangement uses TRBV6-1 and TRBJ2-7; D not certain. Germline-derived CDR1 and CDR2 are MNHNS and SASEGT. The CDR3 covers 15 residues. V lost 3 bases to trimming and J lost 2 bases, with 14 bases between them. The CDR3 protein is CASSDVQLQTYEQYF. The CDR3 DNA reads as TGTGCCAGCAGTGATGTTCAGTTACAGACCTACGAGCAGTACTTC.

The CDR3 sequence is CASSLGVGRGTYEQYF. CDR3 coding DNA: TGTGCCAGCAGCTTAGGTGTCGGGAGGGGGACCTACGAGCAGTACTTC. The chain couples TRBV7-2 to TRBJ2-7; TRBD2 matches at 8 bases. The V segment lost 1 base and the J segment 2 bases; nucleotides outside the gene matches: 7. The CDR3 is 16 residues long. CDR1 SGHTA and CDR2 FQGNSA come from the germline V gene. The full variable domain, its missing parts supplied by reference TRBV7-2 and TRBJ2-7, is GAGVSQSPSNKVTEKGKDVELRCDPISGHTALYWYRQSLGQGLEFLIYFQGNSAPDKSGLPSDRFSAERTGGSVSTLTIQRTQQEDSAVYLCASSLGVGRGTYEQYFGPGTRLTVT.

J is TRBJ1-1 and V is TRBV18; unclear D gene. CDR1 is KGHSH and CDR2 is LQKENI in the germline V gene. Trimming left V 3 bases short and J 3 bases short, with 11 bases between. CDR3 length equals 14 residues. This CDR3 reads CASSPKPADTEAFF. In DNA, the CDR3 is TGTGCCAGCTCACCGAAGCCTGCTGACACTGAAGCTTTCTTT.

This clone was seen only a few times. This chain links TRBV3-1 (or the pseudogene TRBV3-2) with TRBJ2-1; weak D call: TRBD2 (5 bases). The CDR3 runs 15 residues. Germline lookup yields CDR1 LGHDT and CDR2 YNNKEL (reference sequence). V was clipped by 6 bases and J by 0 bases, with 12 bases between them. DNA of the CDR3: TGTGCCAGCAGTCCGTCCGGGGACTCCTACAATGAGCAGTTCTTC. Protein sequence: CASSPSGDSYNEQFF.

CDR3 loop: CASSTRDYLFF. In DNA, the CDR3 is TGTGCCAGCAGCACCCGGGACTACCTGTTCTTC. The chain employs TRBV11-1 and TRBJ2-1, with 7 bases matching TRBD2. The CDR3 covers 11 residues. V lost 5 bases and J lost 15; bases outside the gene matches: 7. In germline, CDR1 is SGHAT, CDR2 FQDESV (reference sequence). Full variable domain (outside the CDR3, taken from reference TRBV11-1 and TRBJ2-1): EAEVAQSPRYKITEKSQAVAFWCDPISGHATLYWYRQILGQGPELLVQFQDESVVDDSQLPKDRFSAERLKGVDSTLKIQPAELGDSAMYLCASSTRDYLFFGPGTRLTVL.

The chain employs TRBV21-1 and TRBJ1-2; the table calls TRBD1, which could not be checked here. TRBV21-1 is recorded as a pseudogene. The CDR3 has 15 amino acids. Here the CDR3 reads CASSRDRTDLDGYTF. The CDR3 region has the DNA TGTGCCAGCAGCAGGGACAGGACGGACCTAGATGGCTACACCTTC.

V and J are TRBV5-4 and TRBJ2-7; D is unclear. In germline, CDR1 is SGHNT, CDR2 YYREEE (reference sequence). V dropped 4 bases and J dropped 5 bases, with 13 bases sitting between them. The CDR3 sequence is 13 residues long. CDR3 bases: TGTGCCAGCAGCCCCGACTCGAAAAACGAGCAGTACTTC. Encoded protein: CASSPDSKNEQYF.

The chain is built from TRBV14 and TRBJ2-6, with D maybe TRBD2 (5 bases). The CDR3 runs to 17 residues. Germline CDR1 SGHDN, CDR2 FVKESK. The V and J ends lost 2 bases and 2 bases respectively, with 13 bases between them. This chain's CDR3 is CASSQIRGDAGANVLTF. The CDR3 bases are TGTGCCAGCAGCCAAATCCGGGGAGACGCTGGGGCCAACGTCCTGACTTTC.

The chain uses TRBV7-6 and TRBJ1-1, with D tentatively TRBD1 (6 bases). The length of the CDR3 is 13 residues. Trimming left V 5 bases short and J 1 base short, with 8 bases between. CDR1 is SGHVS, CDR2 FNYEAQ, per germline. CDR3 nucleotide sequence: TGTGCCAGCAGCGCGGACAGGAACACTGAAGCTTTCTTT. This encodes CASSADRNTEAFF.

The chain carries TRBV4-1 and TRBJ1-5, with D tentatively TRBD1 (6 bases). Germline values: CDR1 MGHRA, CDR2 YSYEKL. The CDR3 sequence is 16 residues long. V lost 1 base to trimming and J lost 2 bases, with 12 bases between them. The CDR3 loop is CASSQGWEGGNQPQHF. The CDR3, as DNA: TGCGCCAGCAGCCAAGGATGGGAGGGGGGCAATCAGCCCCAGCATTTT.

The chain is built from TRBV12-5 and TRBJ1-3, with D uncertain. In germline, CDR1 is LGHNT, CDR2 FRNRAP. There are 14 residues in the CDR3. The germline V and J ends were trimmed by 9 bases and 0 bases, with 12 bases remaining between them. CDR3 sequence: CASRNINSGNTIYF. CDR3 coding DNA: TGTGCTAGCCGTAACATCAACTCTGGAAACACCATATATTTT.

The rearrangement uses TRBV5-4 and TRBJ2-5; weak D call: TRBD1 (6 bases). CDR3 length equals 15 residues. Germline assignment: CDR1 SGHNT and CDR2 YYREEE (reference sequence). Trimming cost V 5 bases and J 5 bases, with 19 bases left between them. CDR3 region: CASSQSRGMRETQYF. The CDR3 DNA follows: TGTGCCAGCAGTCAGAGCAGGGGCATGAGGGAGACCCAGTACTTC.

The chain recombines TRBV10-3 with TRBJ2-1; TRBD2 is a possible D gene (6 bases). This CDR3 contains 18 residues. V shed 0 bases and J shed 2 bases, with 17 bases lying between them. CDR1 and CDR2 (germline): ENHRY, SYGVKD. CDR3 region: CAISESSVAEAPYNEQFF. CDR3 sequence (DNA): TGTGCCATCAGTGAGTCGTCTGTAGCGGAGGCCCCCTACAATGAGCAGTTCTTC.

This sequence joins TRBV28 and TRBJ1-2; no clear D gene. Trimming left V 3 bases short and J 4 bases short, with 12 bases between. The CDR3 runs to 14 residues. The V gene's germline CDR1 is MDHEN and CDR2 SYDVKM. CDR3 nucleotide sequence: TGTGCCAGCAGTTTTCGGGGATTTTCCTATGGCTACACCTTC. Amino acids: CASSFRGFSYGYTF.